The 23 T cell receptor beta chains in this list originate from one sample, sequenced in a study of T cells in Graves' hyperthyroidism and ophthalmopathy (dated by TCRdb to the late 2010s). The library was prepared using multiplex PCR. Sequencing instrument: Illumina HiSeq 2000. The TCR beta CDR3 regions were amplified from RNA transcripts. For the first round of RT-PCR on the TCR CDR3, the HTBI primer set was used together with the Qiagen OneStep RT-PCR kit. TCRdb itself trimmed the public reads at Q25 with fastp, ran MiXCR and retained productive beta chains. Every distinct CDR3 protein forms one entry, paired with its most common genes and DNA. The sample table contains a few hundred thousand distinct CDR3 sequences; only one count was recorded for around 15% of them. The ten largest clones take up more than 30% of the sample. Sequencing was performed on blood. Every receptor here comes from a woman in her forties or fifties with Graves' hyperthyroidism that later progressed to Graves' ophthalmopathy.

This clonotype was observed a few times. The chain carries TRBV5-6 and TRBJ2-2; D is undetermined. V was clipped by 2 bases and J by 8 bases, with 10 bases between them. The CDR3 has 13 amino acids. Germline lookup yields CDR1 SGHDT and CDR2 YYEEEE. In DNA form, the CDR3 reads TGTGCCAGCAGCTTCGGCCCAGAAGGGGAGCTGTTTTTT. This gives the protein CASSFGPEGELFF.

This clonotype was recorded a few times. This chain connects TRBV27 to TRBJ1-5; D unclear. Germline values: CDR1 MNHEY, CDR2 SMNVEV (reference sequence). CDR3 length: 15 amino acids. The V and J ends lost 6 bases and 0 bases respectively, with 12 bases between them. The DNA of the CDR3 is TGTGCCAGCAGCACGGAACAGTATAGCAATCAGCCCCAGCATTTT. Translating it yields CASSTEQYSNQPQHF.

In its sample, this clonotype was seen many times. V is TRBV10-3 and J is TRBJ2-5; D may be TRBD2 (5 bases). This CDR3 is 16 amino acids long. Germline V CDR1 and CDR2: ENHRY, SYGVKD. Trimming shortened V by 8 bases and J by 2 bases, and 21 bases separated the two germline ends. CDR3 bases: TGTGCCATCTCTGCCGTGGGGTTAGCGAGACAAGAGACCCAGTACTTC. It encodes CAISAVGLARQETQYF.

This clonotype was recorded once. This could be a read error, since a much larger clone is one nucleotide away. J is TRBJ1-1 and V is TRBV7-2; no definite D call. The CDR3 extends over 13 amino acids. Germline loops: CDR1 SGHTA, CDR2 FQGNSA. CDR3 DNA sequence: TGTGTCAGCAGCTTAGATTTCGCGACAGAAGCTTTCTTT. Translated, it gives CVSSLDFATEAFF.

This clonotype was found many times. This chain connects TRBV6-1 to TRBJ1-2; D perhaps matches TRBD1 (5 bases). The CDR3 runs to 11 residues. V was trimmed by 4 bases and J by 8 bases, leaving 8 bases between them. CDR1 and CDR2 (germline): MNHNS, SASEGT. As DNA, the CDR3 is TGTGCCAGCAGTGGGGGGTTGGGCTACACCTTC. As protein: CASSGGLGYTF.

J is TRBJ2-1 and V is TRBV15, with D unresolved. The germline V gene encodes CDR1 LNHNV and CDR2 YYDKDF (reference sequence). V gave up 4 bases and J gave up 4 bases, with 8 bases separating them. This CDR3 region has 13 residues. CDR3 amino acids: CATSKGFYNEQFF. The DNA for the CDR3 is TGTGCCACCAGCAAGGGATTTTACAATGAGCAGTTCTTC.

The table lists this clonotype with many counts. V and J are TRBV20-1 and TRBJ2-3; 9 bases match TRBD2. The CDR3 is made up of 14 amino acids. V lost 4 bases, J lost 3 bases, and 5 bases stayed unmatched. Germline V lookup: CDR1 DFQATT, CDR2 SNEGSKA (reference sequence). The CDR3 spells CSAKDSGRTDTQYF. Here the CDR3 DNA reads TGCAGTGCTAAAGATAGCGGGAGAACAGATACGCAGTATTTT.

At least ten counts were recorded for this clonotype. This chain links TRBV30 with TRBJ2-3; 9 nucleotides line up with TRBD2. This CDR3 is 13 amino acids long. Trimming at V came to 5 bases and at J to 2 bases, leaving 2 bases not matched to a gene. Germline lookup yields CDR1 GTSNPN and CDR2 SVGIG (reference sequence). As DNA, the CDR3 is TGTGCCTGGGAGCGGGAGGCCACAGATACGCAGTATTTT. Protein: CAWEREATDTQYF.

Ten or more counts support this clonotype. This rearrangement joins TRBV5-6 to TRBJ1-2; D gene ambiguous. The ends were cut back, 1 base at V and 1 base at J, with 11 bases in the middle. Germline V gene data show CDR1 as SGHDT and CDR2 as YYEEEE. The CDR3 has 15 amino acids. The CDR3 protein is CASSLRVGINYGYTF. CDR3 nucleotide sequence: TGTGCCAGCAGCTTGCGAGTTGGGATTAACTATGGCTACACCTTC.

This clonotype appeared many times. This rearrangement joins TRBV20-1 to TRBJ1-4; the D gene is possibly TRBD1 (5 bases). Trimming removed 6 bases at V and 6 bases at J, with 20 bases between. CDR1 and CDR2 (germline): DFQATT, SNEGSKA (reference sequence). The CDR3 extends over 15 amino acids. In DNA form, the CDR3 reads TGCAGTGCCCGATCCTCCGGGACGCGGTATGAAAAACTGTTTTTT. It encodes CSARSSGTRYEKLFF.

There are a few counts of this clonotype. This sequence joins TRBV20-1 and TRBJ1-6, with D tentatively TRBD1 (5 bases). Trimming cost V 4 bases and J 5 bases, with 18 bases left between them. CDR3 length equals 16 residues. CDR1 and CDR2 (germline): DFQATT, SNEGSKA (reference sequence). The CDR3 region is CSATRWQGQNNSPLHF. The CDR3 nucleotides are TGCAGTGCTACCCGCTGGCAGGGTCAGAATAATTCACCCCTCCACTTT.

This clonotype was detected ten times or more. The chain carries TRBV2 and TRBJ1-3; the D is unclear. The V end lost 8 bases, the J end lost 4 bases, and 15 bases lay between the germline ends. The CDR3 totals 14 residues. Germline V gene sequence: CDR1 SNHLY, CDR2 FYNNEI. This CDR3 reads CASHKNLGGNTIYF. Here the CDR3 DNA reads TGTGCCAGCCATAAGAATTTGGGCGGAAACACCATATATTTT.

At least ten counts were recorded for this clonotype. The rearrangement links TRBV5-1 to TRBJ2-7; 10 bases are a match to TRBD2. V was pared by 3 bases and J by 3 bases, with 3 bases of the junction left unmatched. Germline V gene lookup returns CDR1 SGHRS and CDR2 YFSETQ. CDR3 length: 14 amino acids. CDR3 loop: CASSSGLAVYEQYF. In DNA form, the CDR3 reads TGCGCCAGCAGCTCCGGACTAGCGGTCTACGAGCAGTACTTC.

In this sample, this clonotype turned up many times. V is TRBV11-3 and J is TRBJ2-2; 8 positions match TRBD1. The junction had 11 bases not matched to a gene; V was cut back by 6 bases and J by 5 bases. This CDR3 is built from 16 residues. Per the germline V gene, CDR1 is SGHNT and CDR2 is YENEEA. In nucleotides, the CDR3 is TGTGCCAGCAGTCCCCCGGGACAGGAGACAACCGGGGAGCTGTTTTTT. Amino acid sequence: CASSPPGQETTGELFF.

This clonotype was picked up many times. Here the CDR3 DNA reads TGTGCCAGCAGTGAACAGGGTTGGGCCTACGAGCAGTACTTC. Protein: CASSEQGWAYEQYF. The V gene is TRBV2, the J gene TRBJ2-7; D is possibly TRBD1 (5 bases). Trimming removed 2 bases from V and 2 bases from J, with 10 bases in between. The CDR3 sequence is 14 residues long. Germline V CDR1 and CDR2: SNHLY, FYNNEI.

This clonotype was recorded at least ten times. This rearrangement joins TRBV30 to TRBJ2-1; the D call may be TRBD1 or TRBD2 (5 bases each). V was trimmed by 0 bases and J by 9 bases, leaving 12 bases between them. This CDR3 has 13 residues. Germline V gives CDR1 GTSNPN, CDR2 SVGIG (reference sequence). The CDR3 region has the DNA TGTGCCTGGAGTGTGAGGGGACCGAGTGAGCAGTTCTTC. It encodes CAWSVRGPSEQFF.

The table lists this clonotype with many counts. The CDR3 sequence is CASSPPLRDRLRGGYTF. CDR3 bases: TGTGCCAGCAGCCCCCCTTTAAGGGACAGACTTCGGGGAGGCTACACCTTC. The V call is TRBV7-9, the J call TRBJ1-2; 7 bases map to TRBD1. The CDR3 is 17 residues long. Germline CDR1 is SEHNR and CDR2 is FQNEAQ (reference sequence). Unmatched junction bases numbered 20, after V lost 5 bases and J lost 8 bases. Combining the CDR3 with reference TRBV7-9 and TRBJ1-2 gives the whole variable domain DTGVSQNPRHKITKRGQNVTFRCDPISEHNRLYWYRQTLGQGPEFLTYFQNEAQLEKSRLLSDRFSAERPKGSFSTLEIQRTEQGDSAMYLCASSPPLRDRLRGGYTFGSGTRLTVV.

This clonotype was seen many times. This chain connects TRBV5-8 to TRBJ2-1, with D possibly matching TRBD2 (5 bases). Germline CDR1 SGHTS, CDR2 YDEGEE. V shed 0 bases and J shed 1 base, with 14 bases lying between them. There are 17 residues in the CDR3. The CDR3 protein is CASSLAQTTRSYNEQFF. The CDR3 DNA is TGTGCCAGCAGCTTGGCCCAGACTACGAGGTCCTACAATGAGCAGTTCTTC.

This clonotype was detected ten times or more. The gene calls are TRBV27 and TRBJ2-7; 9 positions agree with TRBD1. There are 15 residues in the CDR3. Unmatched junction bases numbered 9, after V lost 8 bases and J lost 1 base. Per germline, CDR1 MNHEY and CDR2 SMNVEV (reference sequence). CDR3 region: CASSKTGGGSYEQYF. The CDR3 DNA follows: TGTGCCAGCTCGAAGACAGGGGGGGGATCCTACGAGCAGTACTTC.

The chain recombines TRBV12-3 or TRBV12-4 with TRBJ2-7, with TRBD1 matching 10 bases. Trimming took 5 bases from V and 3 from J; bases not matched to a gene: 7. The CDR3 totals 15 residues. Here the CDR3 reads CASSTGTGAIYEQYF. DNA of the CDR3: TGTGCCAGCAGTACCGGGACAGGGGCCATCTACGAGCAGTACTTC.

In this sample, this clonotype turned up many times. V is TRBV10-3 and J is TRBJ2-3, with D maybe TRBD1 (6 bases). The CDR3 has 14 amino acids. Trimming pared 6 bases from V and 0 bases from J, leaving 10 bases between. Germline assignment: CDR1 ENHRY and CDR2 SYGVKD. The CDR3 bases are TGTGCCATCAGGGGGGCCTTTAGCACAGATACGCAGTATTTT. The encoded protein is CAIRGAFSTDTQYF.

The gene calls are TRBV28 and TRBJ1-4; D remains ambiguous. V lost 6 bases to trimming and J lost 8 bases, with 22 bases between them. Per the germline V gene, CDR1 is MDHEN and CDR2 is SYDVKM. This CDR3 spans 16 amino acids. The CDR3 bases are TGTGCCAGCAGGTTCGGGTCGAGCAGCCCGGGGGAAAAACTGTTTTTT. Protein: CASRFGSSSPGEKLFF.

This clonotype was seen once. The gene calls are TRBV19 and TRBJ1-6; 7 nucleotides agree with TRBD1. J gave up 5 bases and V 6 bases, and 4 bases lay outside the gene matches. CDR3 length: 14 residues. The germline V gene has CDR1 LNHDA and CDR2 SQIVND (reference sequence). CDR3 coding DNA: TGTGCCAGTAGCGGGGGACAGAATAATTCACCCCTCCACTTT. This sequence encodes CASSGGQNNSPLHF.